This TCR beta chain was identified in a study of T cells after yellow fever vaccination. This clonotype was recorded a few times. Universal primer sites and UMIs were introduced during 5'RACE template-switching synthesis of TCR cDNA. TCRdb ran MiXCR on the 5' RACE reads and lists one entry per CDR3 protein. The data contain fewer than 450,000 distinct CDR3 sequences, 4% of them singletons. Germline V lookup: CDR1 SGHVS, CDR2 FQNEAQ. Between the trimmed V and J ends, which lost 3 bases and 3 bases, there was a span of 11 bases. The CDR3 is 14 amino acids. The receptor was derived from a man younger than 30 who received the YFV17D yellow fever vaccine. This sample comprised PBMCs, obtained 5 days after the yellow fever booster vaccination. The chain employs TRBV7-8 and TRBJ2-5, with D uncertain. The CDR3 here is CASSFSPLEETQYF. As DNA, the CDR3 is TGTGCCAGCAGCTTCTCTCCGCTAGAAGAGACCCAGTACTTC.